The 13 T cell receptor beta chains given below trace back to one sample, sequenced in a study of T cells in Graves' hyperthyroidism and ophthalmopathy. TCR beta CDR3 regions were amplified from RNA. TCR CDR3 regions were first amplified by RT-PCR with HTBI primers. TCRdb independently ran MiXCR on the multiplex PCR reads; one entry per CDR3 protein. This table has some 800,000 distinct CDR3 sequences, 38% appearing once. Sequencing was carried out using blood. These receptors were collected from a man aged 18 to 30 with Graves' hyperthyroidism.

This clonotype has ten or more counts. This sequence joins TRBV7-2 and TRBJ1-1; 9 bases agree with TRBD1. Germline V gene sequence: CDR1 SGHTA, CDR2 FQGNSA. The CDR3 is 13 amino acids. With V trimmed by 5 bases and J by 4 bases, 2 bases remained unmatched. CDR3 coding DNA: TGTGCCAGCAGCGGGACAGGGCTCACTGAAGCTTTCTTT. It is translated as CASSGTGLTEAFF.

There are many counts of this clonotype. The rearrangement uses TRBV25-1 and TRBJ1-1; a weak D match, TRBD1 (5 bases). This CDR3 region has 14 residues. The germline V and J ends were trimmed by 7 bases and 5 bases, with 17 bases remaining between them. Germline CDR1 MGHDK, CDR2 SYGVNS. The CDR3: CASKDTIRGTEAFF. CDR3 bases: TGTGCCAGCAAGGACACCATAAGGGGTACTGAAGCTTTCTTT.

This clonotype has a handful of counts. CDR3 bases: TGTGCCACCGAATCGGGGGGGAGCCAGCCCCAGCATTTT. Translating gives CATESGGSQPQHF. This chain connects TRBV19 to TRBJ1-5, with D tentatively TRBD1 (5 bases). Deletions cut 10 bases from V and 7 bases from J, with 17 bases between. The CDR3 length is 13 residues. CDR1 and CDR2 (germline): LNHDA, SQIVND (reference sequence).

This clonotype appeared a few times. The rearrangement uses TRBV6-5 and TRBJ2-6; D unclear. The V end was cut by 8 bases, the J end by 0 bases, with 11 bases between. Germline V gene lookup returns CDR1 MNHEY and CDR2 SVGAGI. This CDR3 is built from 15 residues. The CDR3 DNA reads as TGTGCCAGCCGCGAGCTTTACTCTGGGGCCAACGTCCTGACTTTC. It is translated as CASRELYSGANVLTF.

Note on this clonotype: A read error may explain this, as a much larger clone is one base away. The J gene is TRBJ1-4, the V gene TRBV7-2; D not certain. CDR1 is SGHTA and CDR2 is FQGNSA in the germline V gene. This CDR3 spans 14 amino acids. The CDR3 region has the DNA TGTGCCAGCAGCTTGAGGGAGGGCGGCGAAAAAATGTTTTTT. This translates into CASSLREGGEKMFF.

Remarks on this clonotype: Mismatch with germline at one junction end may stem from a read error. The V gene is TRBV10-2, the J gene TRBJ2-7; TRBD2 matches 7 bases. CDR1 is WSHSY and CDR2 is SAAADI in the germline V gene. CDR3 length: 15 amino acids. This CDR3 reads CASSPAVGGNYEQYF. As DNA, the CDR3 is TGTGCCAGCAGCCCCGCGGTGGGAGGGAACTACGAGCAGTACTTC.

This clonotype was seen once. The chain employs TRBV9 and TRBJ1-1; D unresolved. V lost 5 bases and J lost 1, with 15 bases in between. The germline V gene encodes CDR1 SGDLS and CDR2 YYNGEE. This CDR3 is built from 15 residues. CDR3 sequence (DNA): TGTGCCAGCAGTTTTTCCGACAAGTCGAACACTGAAGCTTTCTTT. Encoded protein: CASSFSDKSNTEAFF.

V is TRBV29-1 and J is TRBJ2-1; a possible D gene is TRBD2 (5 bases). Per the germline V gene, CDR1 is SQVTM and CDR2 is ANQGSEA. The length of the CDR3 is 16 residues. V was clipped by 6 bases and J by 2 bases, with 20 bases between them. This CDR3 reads CSVGRPGTWTYNEQFF. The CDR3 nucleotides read TGCAGCGTCGGAAGGCCGGGAACTTGGACCTACAATGAGCAGTTCTTC.

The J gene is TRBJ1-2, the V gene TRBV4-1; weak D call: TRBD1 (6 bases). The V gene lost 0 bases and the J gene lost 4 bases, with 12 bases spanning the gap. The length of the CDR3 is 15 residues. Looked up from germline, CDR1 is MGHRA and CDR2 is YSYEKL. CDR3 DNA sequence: TGCGCCAGCAGCCAAGAAAGGCGCAGGGGCTATGGCTACACCTTC. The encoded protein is CASSQERRRGYGYTF.

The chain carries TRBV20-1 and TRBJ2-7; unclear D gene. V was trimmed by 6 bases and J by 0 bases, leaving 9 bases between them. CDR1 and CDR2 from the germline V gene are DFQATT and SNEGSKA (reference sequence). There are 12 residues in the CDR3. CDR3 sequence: CSAAVSSYEQYF. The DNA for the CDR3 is TGCAGTGCCGCCGTTAGCTCCTACGAGCAGTACTTC.

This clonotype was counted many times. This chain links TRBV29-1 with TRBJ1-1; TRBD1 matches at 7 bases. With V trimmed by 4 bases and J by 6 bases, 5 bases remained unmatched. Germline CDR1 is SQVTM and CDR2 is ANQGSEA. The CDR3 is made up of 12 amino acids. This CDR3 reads CSVVPDRAEAFF. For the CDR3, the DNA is TGCAGCGTTGTACCAGACAGGGCTGAAGCTTTCTTT.

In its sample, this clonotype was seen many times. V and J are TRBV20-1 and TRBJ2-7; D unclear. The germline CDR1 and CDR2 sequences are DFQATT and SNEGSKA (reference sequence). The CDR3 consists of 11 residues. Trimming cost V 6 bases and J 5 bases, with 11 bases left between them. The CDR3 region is CSARRGDEQYF. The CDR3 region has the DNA TGCAGTGCGCGTAGAGGCGACGAGCAGTACTTC.

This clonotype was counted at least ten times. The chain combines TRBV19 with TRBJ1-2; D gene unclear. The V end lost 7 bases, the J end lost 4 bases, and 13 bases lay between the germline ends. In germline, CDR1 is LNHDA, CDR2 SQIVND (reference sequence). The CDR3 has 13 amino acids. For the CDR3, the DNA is TGTGCCAGTACCGACACAGAAAGCTATGGCTACACCTTC. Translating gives CASTDTESYGYTF.